The 16 T cell receptor beta chains below come from one sample, sequenced in a study of blood T cell repertoires in COVID-19. The assay was immunoSEQ multiplex PCR, and TCRdb's table has in-frame clones only and misses some. Of about 190,000 clones listed, around 84% are singletons. The specimen was peripheral blood. The receptor source for this set is a woman older than 75 with acute or convalescent COVID-19.

The chain recombines TRBV6-5 with TRBJ1-4, with D perhaps matching TRBD1 (6 bases). V was trimmed by 10 bases and J by 6 bases, leaving 15 bases between them. This CDR3 is 13 amino acids long. Per germline, CDR1 MNHEY and CDR2 SVGAGI. The chain's CDR3 is CATSRTAHEKLFF. The CDR3 DNA sequence: TGTGCCACCAGCCGGACAGCCCATGAAAAACTGTTTTTT.

The chain recombines TRBV19 with TRBJ1-3; 10 nucleotides match TRBD1. Germline V CDR1 and CDR2: LNHDA, SQIVND (reference sequence). The CDR3 spans 15 residues. V lost 5 bases, J lost 7 bases, and 8 bases stayed unmatched. The CDR3 DNA sequence: TGTGCCAGTAGTCCAAGGACAGGGGGGACGAACACCATATATTTT. This sequence encodes CASSPRTGGTNTIYF.

The chain employs TRBV27 and TRBJ2-7, with TRBD2 identical over 7 bases. The CDR3 is made up of 15 amino acids. Germline CDR1 is MNHEY and CDR2 is SMNVEV (reference sequence). V shed 6 bases, J shed 2 bases, and the junction held 10 bases outside the gene matches. In nucleotides, the CDR3 is TGTGCCAGCAGGAGGACCGGGGGGTTCGCCTACGAGCAGTACTTC. It yields the protein CASRRTGGFAYEQYF.

The V gene is TRBV28, the J gene TRBJ2-4; 7 nucleotides match TRBD1. The CDR3 is 15 residues long. CDR1 is MDHEN and CDR2 is SYDVKM in the germline V gene. After removal of 1 base from V and 8 bases from J, the junction contained 8 bases not matched to a gene. This chain's CDR3 is CASSLSGDSRDIQYF. The CDR3 DNA reads TGTGCCAGCAGTTTATCAGGGGACAGCCGGGACATTCAGTACTTC.

The gene calls are TRBV18 and TRBJ1-4; D uncertain. Germline CDR1 reads KGHSH; CDR2 reads LQKENI. Trimming took off 10 bases at V and 7 bases at J, with 19 bases between the two ends. The CDR3 covers 14 residues. CDR3 in DNA: TGTGCCACCGGGCAACCTAACGAGGGTGAAAAACTGTTTTTT. Translated, it gives CATGQPNEGEKLFF.

The chain is built from TRBV29-1 and TRBJ1-1; TRBD1 aligns across 9 bases. V shed 6 bases, J shed 0 bases, and the junction held 5 bases outside the gene matches. The CDR3 spans 14 residues. Germline loops: CDR1 SQVTM, CDR2 ANQGSEA. CDR3 region: CSVTGTGMNTEAFF. The CDR3 DNA is TGCAGCGTAACCGGGACAGGGATGAACACTGAAGCTTTCTTT.

This clone occurred a few times. This rearrangement joins TRBV25-1 to TRBJ1-6; D is perhaps TRBD1 (6 bases). Deletions cut 4 bases from V and 9 bases from J, with 19 bases between. CDR1 and CDR2 from the germline V gene are MGHDK and SYGVNS. The length of the CDR3 is 16 residues. The CDR3 DNA sequence: TGTGCCAGCAGTGCGCTTGAAGGGGGATCAGGTTCACCCCTCCACTTT. This sequence encodes CASSALEGGSGSPLHF.

The chain uses TRBV6-5 and TRBJ1-2; D possibly corresponds to TRBD1 (5 bases). V was shortened by 6 bases and J by 5 bases, with 7 bases between the two germline ends. Germline V CDR1 and CDR2: MNHEY, SVGAGI. The CDR3 contains 11 residues. The CDR3 region has the DNA TGTGCCAGCAGACAGGAATATGGCTACACCTTC. Its protein is CASRQEYGYTF.

V usage is TRBV30 and J usage is TRBJ1-2; 8 nucleotides match TRBD1. V gave up 0 bases and J gave up 8 bases; unmatched junction bases: 8. The CDR3 extends over 14 amino acids. Per the germline V gene, CDR1 is GTSNPN and CDR2 is SVGIG (reference sequence). In DNA, the CDR3 is TGTGCCTGGAGTGTGTCGACAGGGGCGGGGGGCTACACCTTC. Translated: CAWSVSTGAGGYTF.

The rearrangement links TRBV27 to TRBJ2-7; 7 nucleotides line up with TRBD2. The CDR3 consists of 16 residues. Germline V lookup: CDR1 MNHEY, CDR2 SMNVEV (reference sequence). The trim removed 7 bases at V and 7 bases at J, leaving 19 bases unmatched. The CDR3 DNA reads TGTGCCAGCACCCGATCGGGGACTACGGCTTATAAGGAGCAGTACTTC. As protein: CASTRSGTTAYKEQYF.

The rearrangement links TRBV18 to TRBJ1-1, with D perhaps TRBD1 (6 bases). Germline V gene data show CDR1 as KGHSH and CDR2 as LQKENI. The germline V and J ends were trimmed by 9 bases and 2 bases, with 13 bases remaining between them. This CDR3 has 13 amino acids. In nucleotides, the CDR3 is TGTGCCAGTAGATCACAGGGAAACACTGAAGCTTTCTTT. This sequence encodes CASRSQGNTEAFF.

Only one count was recorded for this clone. The chain has TRBV5-4 and TRBJ2-5; possibly TRBD2 for D (5 bases). Between the trimmed V and J ends, which lost 4 bases and 1 base, there was a span of 11 bases. The CDR3 length is 14 residues. The germline gives CDR1 SGHNT, CDR2 YYREEE (reference sequence). The DNA for the CDR3 is TGTGCCAGCAGCCAAGCGGCCCCCCAAGAGACCCAGTACTTC. Protein product: CASSQAAPQETQYF.

This clone was counted once. The V gene is TRBV25-1, the J gene TRBJ2-7, with a weak D call TRBD2 (6 bases). Trimming pared 1 base from V and 4 bases from J, leaving 11 bases between. The CDR3 runs to 14 residues. Germline V gives CDR1 MGHDK, CDR2 SYGVNS. The CDR3 nucleotides are TGTGCCAGCAGTGAATCCGGGAGTCTGTACGAGCAGTACTTC. Translated, it gives CASSESGSLYEQYF.

The V gene is TRBV9, the J gene TRBJ2-1; D may be TRBD2 (5 bases). V shed 5 bases and J shed 3 bases, with 18 bases lying between them. The CDR3 has 16 residues. CDR1 is SGDLS, CDR2 YYNGEE, per germline. The CDR3 DNA reads TGTGCCAGCAGTGCCCAGAGGCGGGTGGGCTACAATGAGCAGTTCTTC. Translating it yields CASSAQRRVGYNEQFF.

The gene calls are TRBV14 and TRBJ1-1; D is uncertain. The germline gives CDR1 SGHDN, CDR2 FVKESK. Trimming pared 1 base from V and 0 bases from J, leaving 6 bases between. The CDR3 runs to 14 residues. The CDR3, as DNA: TGTGCCAGCAGCCAAGGAGTTTTGAACACTGAAGCTTTCTTT. Translation gives CASSQGVLNTEAFF.

The chain uses TRBV7-9 and TRBJ2-7; tentative D call: TRBD2 (6 bases). Germline V lookup: CDR1 SEHNR, CDR2 FQNEAQ (reference sequence). The CDR3 extends over 14 amino acids. V was trimmed by 5 bases and J by 2 bases, leaving 13 bases between them. CDR3 loop: CASSVLADTYEQYF. The DNA for the CDR3 is TGTGCCAGCAGCGTATTAGCGGACACCTACGAGCAGTACTTC.